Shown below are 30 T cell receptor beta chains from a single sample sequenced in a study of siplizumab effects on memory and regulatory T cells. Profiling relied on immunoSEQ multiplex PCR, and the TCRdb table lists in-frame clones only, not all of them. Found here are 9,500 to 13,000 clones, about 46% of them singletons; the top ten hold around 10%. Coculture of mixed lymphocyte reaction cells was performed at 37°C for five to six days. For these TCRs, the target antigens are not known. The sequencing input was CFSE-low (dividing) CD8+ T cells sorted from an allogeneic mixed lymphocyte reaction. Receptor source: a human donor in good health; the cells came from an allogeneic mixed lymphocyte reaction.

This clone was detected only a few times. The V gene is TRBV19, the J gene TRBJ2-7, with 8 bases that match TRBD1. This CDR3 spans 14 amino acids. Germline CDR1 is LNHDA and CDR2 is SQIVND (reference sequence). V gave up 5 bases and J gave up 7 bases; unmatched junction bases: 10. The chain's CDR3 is CASSPGQGWGEQYF. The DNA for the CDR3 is TGTGCCAGTAGTCCAGGACAGGGATGGGGGGAGCAGTACTTC.

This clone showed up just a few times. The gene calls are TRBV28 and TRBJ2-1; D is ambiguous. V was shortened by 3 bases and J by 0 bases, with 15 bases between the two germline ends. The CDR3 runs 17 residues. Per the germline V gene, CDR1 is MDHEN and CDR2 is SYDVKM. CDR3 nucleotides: TGTGCCAGCAGTTTTGAAGTTTGGGCAGTCTCCTACAATGAGCAGTTCTTC. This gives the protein CASSFEVWAVSYNEQFF. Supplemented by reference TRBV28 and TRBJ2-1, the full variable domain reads DVKVTQSSRYLVKRTGEKVFLECVQDMDHENMFWYRQDPGLGLRLIYFSYDVKMKEKGDIPEGYSVSREKKERFSLILESASTNQTSMYLCASSFEVWAVSYNEQFFGPGTRLTVL.

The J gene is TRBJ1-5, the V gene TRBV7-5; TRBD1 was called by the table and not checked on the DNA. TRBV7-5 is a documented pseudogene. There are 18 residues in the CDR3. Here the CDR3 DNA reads TGTGTCAGAAGCTTACGCAGGGGGCGAATCAGGAGCAATCAGCCCCAGCATTTT. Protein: CVRSLRRGRIRSNQPQHF.

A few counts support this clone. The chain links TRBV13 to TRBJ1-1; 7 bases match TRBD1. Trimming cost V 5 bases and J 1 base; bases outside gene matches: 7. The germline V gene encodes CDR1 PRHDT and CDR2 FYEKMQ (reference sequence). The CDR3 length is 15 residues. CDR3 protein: CASSEFQGGNTEAFF. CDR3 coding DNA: TGTGCCAGCAGCGAATTCCAGGGGGGGAACACTGAAGCTTTCTTT.

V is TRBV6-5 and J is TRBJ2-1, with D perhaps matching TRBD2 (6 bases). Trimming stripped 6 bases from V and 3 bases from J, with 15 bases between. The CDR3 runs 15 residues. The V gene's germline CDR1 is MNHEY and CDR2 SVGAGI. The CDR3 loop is CASRPLPGLYNEQFF. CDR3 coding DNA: TGTGCCAGCAGGCCCCTTCCGGGACTCTACAATGAGCAGTTCTTC.

The CDR3 nucleotides read TGTGCCAGCAGGAGGGGGGGGATCTATGGCTACACCTTC. Translation: CASRRGGIYGYTF. The chain carries TRBV27 and TRBJ1-2, with D possibly matching TRBD1 (6 bases). Trimming removed 6 bases at V and 4 bases at J, with 12 bases between. Germline V gives CDR1 MNHEY, CDR2 SMNVEV (reference sequence). This CDR3 region has 13 residues.

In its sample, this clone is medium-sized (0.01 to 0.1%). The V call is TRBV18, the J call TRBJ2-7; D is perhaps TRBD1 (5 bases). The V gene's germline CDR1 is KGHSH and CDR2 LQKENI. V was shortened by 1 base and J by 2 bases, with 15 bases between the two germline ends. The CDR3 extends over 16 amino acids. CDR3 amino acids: CASSPLGRVETYEQYF. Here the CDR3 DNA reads TGTGCCAGCTCACCACTGGGCAGGGTTGAGACCTACGAGCAGTACTTC.

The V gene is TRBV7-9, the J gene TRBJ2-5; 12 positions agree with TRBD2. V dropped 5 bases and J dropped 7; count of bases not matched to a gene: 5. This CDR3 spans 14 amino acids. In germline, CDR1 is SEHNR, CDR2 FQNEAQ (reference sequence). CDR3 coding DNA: TGTGCCAGCAGCGAGACTAGCGGGGGCGGGACCCAGTACTTC. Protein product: CASSETSGGGTQYF.

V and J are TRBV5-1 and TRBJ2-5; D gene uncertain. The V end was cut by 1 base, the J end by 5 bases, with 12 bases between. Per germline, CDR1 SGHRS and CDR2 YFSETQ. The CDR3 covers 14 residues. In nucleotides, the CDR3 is TGCGCCAGCAGCTTGATAGACTCCTGGGAGACCCAGTACTTC. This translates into CASSLIDSWETQYF.

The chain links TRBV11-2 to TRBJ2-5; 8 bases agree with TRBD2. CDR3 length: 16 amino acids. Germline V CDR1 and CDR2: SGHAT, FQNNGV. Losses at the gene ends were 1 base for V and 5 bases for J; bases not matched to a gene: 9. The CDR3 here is CASSLGAGGLQETQYF. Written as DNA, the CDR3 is TGTGCCAGCAGCTTAGGGGCGGGGGGATTACAGGAGACCCAGTACTTC.

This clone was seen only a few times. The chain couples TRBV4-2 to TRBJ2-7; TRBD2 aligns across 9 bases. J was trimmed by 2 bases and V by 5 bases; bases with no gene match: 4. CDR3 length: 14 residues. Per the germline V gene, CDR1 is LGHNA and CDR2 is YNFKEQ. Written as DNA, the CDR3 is TGTGCCAGCAGCGGGGCGGGGGGGACCTACGAGCAGTACTTC. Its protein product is CASSGAGGTYEQYF.

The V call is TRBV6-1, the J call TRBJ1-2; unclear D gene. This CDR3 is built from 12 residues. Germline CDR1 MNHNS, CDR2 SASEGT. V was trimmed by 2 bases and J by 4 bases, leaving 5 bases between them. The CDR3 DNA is TGTGCCAGCAGTGAACGATCCTATGGCTACACCTTC. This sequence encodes CASSERSYGYTF.

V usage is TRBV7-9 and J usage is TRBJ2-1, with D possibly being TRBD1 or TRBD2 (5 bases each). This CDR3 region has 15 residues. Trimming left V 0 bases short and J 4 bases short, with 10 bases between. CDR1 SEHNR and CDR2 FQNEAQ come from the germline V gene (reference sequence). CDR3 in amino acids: CASSLAGVTYNEQFF. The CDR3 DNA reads TGTGCCAGCAGCTTAGCGGGGGTAACTTACAATGAGCAGTTCTTC. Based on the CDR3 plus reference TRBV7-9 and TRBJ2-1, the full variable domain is DTGVSQNPRHKITKRGQNVTFRCDPISEHNRLYWYRQTLGQGPEFLTYFQNEAQLEKSRLLSDRFSAERPKGSFSTLEIQRTEQGDSAMYLCASSLAGVTYNEQFFGPGTRLTVL.

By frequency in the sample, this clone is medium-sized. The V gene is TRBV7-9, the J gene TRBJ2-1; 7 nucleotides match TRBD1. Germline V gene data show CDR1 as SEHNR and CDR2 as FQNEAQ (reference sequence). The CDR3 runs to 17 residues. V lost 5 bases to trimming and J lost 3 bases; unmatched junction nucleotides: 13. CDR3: CASSITTGTENYNEQFF. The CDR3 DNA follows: TGTGCCAGCAGCATCACCACCGGGACAGAAAACTACAATGAGCAGTTCTTC.

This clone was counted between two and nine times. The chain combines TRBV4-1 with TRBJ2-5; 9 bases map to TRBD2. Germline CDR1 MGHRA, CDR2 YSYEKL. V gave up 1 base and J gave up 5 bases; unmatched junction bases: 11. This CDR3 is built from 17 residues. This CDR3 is CASSQATAGGPWETQYF. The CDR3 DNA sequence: TGCGCCAGCAGCCAAGCCACCGCGGGGGGGCCCTGGGAGACCCAGTACTTC.

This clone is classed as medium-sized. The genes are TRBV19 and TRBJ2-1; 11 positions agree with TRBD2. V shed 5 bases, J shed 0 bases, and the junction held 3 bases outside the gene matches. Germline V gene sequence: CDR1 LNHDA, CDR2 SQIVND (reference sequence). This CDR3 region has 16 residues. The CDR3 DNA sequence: TGTGCCAGTAGTCCTACTAGCGGGGGCTCCTACAATGAGCAGTTCTTC. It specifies CASSPTSGGSYNEQFF. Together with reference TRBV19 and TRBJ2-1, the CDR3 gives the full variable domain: DGGITQSPKYLFRKEGQNVTLSCEQNLNHDAMYWYRQDPGQGLRLIYYSQIVNDFQKGDIAEGYSVSREKKESFPLTVTSAQKNPTAFYLCASSPTSGGSYNEQFFGPGTRLTVL.

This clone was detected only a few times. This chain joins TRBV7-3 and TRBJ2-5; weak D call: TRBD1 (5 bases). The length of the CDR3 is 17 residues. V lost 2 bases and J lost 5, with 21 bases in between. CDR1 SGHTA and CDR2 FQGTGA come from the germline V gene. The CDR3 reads CASSLPPGGARQETQYF. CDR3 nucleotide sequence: TGTGCCAGCAGCTTACCCCCTGGTGGGGCGCGCCAGGAGACCCAGTACTTC.

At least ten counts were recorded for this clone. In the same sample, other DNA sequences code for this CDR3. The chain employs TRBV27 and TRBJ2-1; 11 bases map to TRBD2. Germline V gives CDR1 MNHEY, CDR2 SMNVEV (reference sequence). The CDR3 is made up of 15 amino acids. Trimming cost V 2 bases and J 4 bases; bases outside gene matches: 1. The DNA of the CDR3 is TGTGCCAGCAGTTTAGGGACTAGCGGATACAATGAGCAGTTCTTC. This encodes CASSLGTSGYNEQFF.

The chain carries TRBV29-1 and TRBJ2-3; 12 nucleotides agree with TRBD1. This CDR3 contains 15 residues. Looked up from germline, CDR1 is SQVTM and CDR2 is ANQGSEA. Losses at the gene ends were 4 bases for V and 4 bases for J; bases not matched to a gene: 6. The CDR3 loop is CSVGPGTGGPDTQYF. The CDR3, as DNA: TGCAGCGTTGGGCCCGGGACAGGGGGCCCAGATACGCAGTATTTT.

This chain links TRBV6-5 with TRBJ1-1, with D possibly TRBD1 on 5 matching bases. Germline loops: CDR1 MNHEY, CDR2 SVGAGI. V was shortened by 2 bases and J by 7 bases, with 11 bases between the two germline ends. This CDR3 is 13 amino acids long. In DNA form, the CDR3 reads TGTGCCAGCAGTTACGGAGGGGATGTTGAAGCTTTCTTT. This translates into CASSYGGDVEAFF.

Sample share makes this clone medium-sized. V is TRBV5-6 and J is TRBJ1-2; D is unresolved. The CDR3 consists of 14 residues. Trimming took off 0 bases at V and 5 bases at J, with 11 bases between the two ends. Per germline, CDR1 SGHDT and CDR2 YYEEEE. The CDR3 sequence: CASSLARVSYGYTF. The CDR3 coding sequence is TGTGCCAGCAGCTTGGCGCGGGTTTCGTATGGCTACACCTTC.

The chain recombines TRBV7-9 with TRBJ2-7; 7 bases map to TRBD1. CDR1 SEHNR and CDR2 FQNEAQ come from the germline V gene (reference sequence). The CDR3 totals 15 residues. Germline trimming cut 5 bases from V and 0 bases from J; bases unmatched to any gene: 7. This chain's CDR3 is CASSQTGQPSYEQYF. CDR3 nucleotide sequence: TGTGCCAGCAGCCAGACAGGGCAACCCTCCTACGAGCAGTACTTC.

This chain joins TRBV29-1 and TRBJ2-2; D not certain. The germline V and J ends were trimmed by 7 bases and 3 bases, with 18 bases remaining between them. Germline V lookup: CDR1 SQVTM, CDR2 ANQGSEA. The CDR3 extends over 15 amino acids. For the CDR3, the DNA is TGCAGCGCCACTACGACAAGGACGGACACCGGGGAGCTGTTTTTT. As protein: CSATTTRTDTGELFF.

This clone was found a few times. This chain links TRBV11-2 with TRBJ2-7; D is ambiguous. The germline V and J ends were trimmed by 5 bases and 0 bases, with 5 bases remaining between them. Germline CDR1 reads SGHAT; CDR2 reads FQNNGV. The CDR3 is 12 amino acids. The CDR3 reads CASSPTSYEQYF. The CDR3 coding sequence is TGTGCCAGCAGCCCAACCTCCTACGAGCAGTACTTC.

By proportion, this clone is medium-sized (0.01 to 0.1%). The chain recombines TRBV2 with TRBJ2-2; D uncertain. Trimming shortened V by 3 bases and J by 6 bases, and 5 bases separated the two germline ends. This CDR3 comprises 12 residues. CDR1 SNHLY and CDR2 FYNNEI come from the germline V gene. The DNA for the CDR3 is TGTGCCAGCAGTGATCAGCCCGGGGAGCTGTTTTTT. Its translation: CASSDQPGELFF.

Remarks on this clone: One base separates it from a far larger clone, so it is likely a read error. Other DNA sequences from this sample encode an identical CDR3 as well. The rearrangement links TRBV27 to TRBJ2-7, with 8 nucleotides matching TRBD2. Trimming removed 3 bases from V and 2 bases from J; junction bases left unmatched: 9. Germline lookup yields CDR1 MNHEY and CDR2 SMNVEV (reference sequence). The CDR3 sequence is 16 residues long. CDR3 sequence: CASSLGPGGPPYEQYF. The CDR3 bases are TGTGCCAGCAGTTTGGGGCCGGGGGGGCCTCCCTACGAGCAGTACTTC.

The CDR3 bases are TGTGCCAGCAGCCGGGGGCAGGGAGCCTACAATGAGCAGTTCTTC. Translating it yields CASSRGQGAYNEQFF. The rearrangement joins TRBV5-6 to TRBJ2-1; D may match TRBD1 or TRBD2 (6 bases each). The CDR3 has 15 amino acids. Trimming left V 4 bases short and J 2 bases short, with 13 bases between. Germline CDR1 reads SGHDT; CDR2 reads YYEEEE. The full variable domain, in which reference TRBV5-6 and TRBJ2-1 provide the parts outside the CDR3, is DAGVTQSPTHLIKTRGQQVTLRCSPKSGHDTVSWYQQALGQGPQFIFQYYEEEERQRGNFPDRFSGHQFPNYSSELNVNALLLGDSALYLCASSRGQGAYNEQFFGPGTRLTVL.

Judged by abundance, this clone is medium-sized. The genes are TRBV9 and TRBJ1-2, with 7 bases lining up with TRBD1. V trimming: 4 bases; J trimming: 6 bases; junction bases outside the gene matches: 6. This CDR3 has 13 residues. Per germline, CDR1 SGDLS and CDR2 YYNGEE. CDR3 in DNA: TGTGCCAGCAGCCCGGGACAGACCCATGGCTACACCTTC. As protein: CASSPGQTHGYTF.

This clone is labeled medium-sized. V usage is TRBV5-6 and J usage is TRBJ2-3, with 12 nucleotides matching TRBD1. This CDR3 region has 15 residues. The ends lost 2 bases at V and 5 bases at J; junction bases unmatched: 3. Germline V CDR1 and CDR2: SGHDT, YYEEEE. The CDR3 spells CASSFGTGGVDTQYF. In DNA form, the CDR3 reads TGTGCCAGCAGCTTTGGGACAGGGGGCGTAGATACGCAGTATTTT.

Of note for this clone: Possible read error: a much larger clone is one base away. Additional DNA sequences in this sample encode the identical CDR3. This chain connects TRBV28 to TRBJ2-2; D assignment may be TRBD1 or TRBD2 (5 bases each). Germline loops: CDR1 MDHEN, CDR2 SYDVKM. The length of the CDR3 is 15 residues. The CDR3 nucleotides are TGTGCCAGCAGCCCCGGGACGGAGAACACTGGGGAGCTGTTTTTT. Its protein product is CASSPGTENTGELFF.